The sequence of this TCR beta chain was determined in a study of OX40 agonist ivuxolimab in advanced cancers. The CDR3 runs 17 residues. The V end lost 0 bases, the J end lost 2 bases, and 16 bases lay between the germline ends. Germline loops: CDR1 MGHRA, CDR2 YSYEKL. Using immunoSEQ multiplex PCR, the repertoire was profiled, and TCRdb retains in-frame clones only, with some absent. The sample shows 75,000 to 95,000 clones, 85% to 90% of them seen only once. The chain combines TRBV4-1 with TRBJ1-2; no reliable D call. Material: CD4+ or CD8+ T cells sorted from blood, obtained in a trial of the OX40 agonist ivuxolimab. The TCR originated in an adult with an advanced solid tumor such as melanoma, head and neck, liver or kidney cancer. CDR3 DNA: TGCGCCAGCAGCCAAGATCAATCGTCGCCAACCAACTATGGCTACACCTTC. Translated, it gives CASSQDQSSPTNYGYTF.